The entry below describes one TCR beta chain. Its specificity is not known. CD8 cells regarded as naive lacked CD45RO, were positively chosen for CCR7, and omitted terminally differentiated effector memory CD45RA+ cells. This entry comes from a study of shared clonotypes between healthy human individuals. Study-level results: The rarefaction results pointed to incomplete sorted-subset sequencing despite large depth.

V shed 4 bases and J shed 3 bases, with 20 bases lying between them. CDR3 size: 16 residues. The table came from immunoSEQ multiplex PCR; TCRdb's copy has only in-frame clones and leaves some out. The profile covers about 2.1 million clones, with about 92% appearing a single time and about 1.5% taken by the ten largest. This sequence originates from a young man in good health. Some clones in this sample may be carry-over from other donors' samples. Sequenced: naive CD8+ T cells from PBMCs. The chain employs TRBV5-3 and TRBJ2-7; no reliable D call. TRBV5-3 is placed among ORFs of uncertain function. The CDR3 reads CARSPLGPRPYYEQYF. The CDR3 DNA follows: TGTGCCAGAAGCCCTCTCGGGCCGAGACCCTACTACGAGCAGTACTTC.